The sequence of this T cell receptor beta chain was determined in a study of post-analysis software for immune sequencing data. Overall study: The courses of disease that were included comprised relapsing-remitting, secondary progressive and progressive-relapsing multiple sclerosis. Findings and limits, study-wide: There were four or five TRBV segments more frequent in patients than controls, and TRBV5-6, TRBV5-1 and TRBV20-1 were among them. Multiple sclerosis patients showed significantly lower normalized Chao1 diversity than controls did.

Tagging with unique molecular identifiers was a feature of the TCR beta cDNA libraries. T cells numbering roughly 0.85 to 11 million gave rise to around 460,000 cDNA molecules. Each CDR3 protein gets one entry after TCRdb re-called the PCR reads with MiXCR. Among roughly 620,000 distinct CDR3 sequences listed, 44% were seen once. Trimming took off 5 bases at V and 9 bases at J, with 11 bases between the two ends. Germline values: CDR1 SEHNR, CDR2 FQNEAQ (reference sequence). The CDR3 is 12 amino acids. Concerning this clonotype itself: Its antigen is as yet unknown.

This TCR was sampled from a girl aged 10 to 17 with multiple sclerosis. The chain recombines TRBV7-9 with TRBJ1-5; D possibly corresponds to TRBD1 (5 bases). The sample comprised blood. CDR3 nucleotide sequence: TGTGCCAGCAGCCTTTCGGGACCGCCCCAGCATTTT. It codes for CASSLSGPPQHF. Drawing the rest from reference TRBV7-9 and TRBJ1-5, the complete variable domain is DTGVSQNPRHKITKRGQNVTFRCDPISEHNRLYWYRQTLGQGPEFLTYFQNEAQLEKSRLLSDRFSAERPKGSFSTLEIQRTEQGDSAMYLCASSLSGPPQHFGDGTRLSIL.